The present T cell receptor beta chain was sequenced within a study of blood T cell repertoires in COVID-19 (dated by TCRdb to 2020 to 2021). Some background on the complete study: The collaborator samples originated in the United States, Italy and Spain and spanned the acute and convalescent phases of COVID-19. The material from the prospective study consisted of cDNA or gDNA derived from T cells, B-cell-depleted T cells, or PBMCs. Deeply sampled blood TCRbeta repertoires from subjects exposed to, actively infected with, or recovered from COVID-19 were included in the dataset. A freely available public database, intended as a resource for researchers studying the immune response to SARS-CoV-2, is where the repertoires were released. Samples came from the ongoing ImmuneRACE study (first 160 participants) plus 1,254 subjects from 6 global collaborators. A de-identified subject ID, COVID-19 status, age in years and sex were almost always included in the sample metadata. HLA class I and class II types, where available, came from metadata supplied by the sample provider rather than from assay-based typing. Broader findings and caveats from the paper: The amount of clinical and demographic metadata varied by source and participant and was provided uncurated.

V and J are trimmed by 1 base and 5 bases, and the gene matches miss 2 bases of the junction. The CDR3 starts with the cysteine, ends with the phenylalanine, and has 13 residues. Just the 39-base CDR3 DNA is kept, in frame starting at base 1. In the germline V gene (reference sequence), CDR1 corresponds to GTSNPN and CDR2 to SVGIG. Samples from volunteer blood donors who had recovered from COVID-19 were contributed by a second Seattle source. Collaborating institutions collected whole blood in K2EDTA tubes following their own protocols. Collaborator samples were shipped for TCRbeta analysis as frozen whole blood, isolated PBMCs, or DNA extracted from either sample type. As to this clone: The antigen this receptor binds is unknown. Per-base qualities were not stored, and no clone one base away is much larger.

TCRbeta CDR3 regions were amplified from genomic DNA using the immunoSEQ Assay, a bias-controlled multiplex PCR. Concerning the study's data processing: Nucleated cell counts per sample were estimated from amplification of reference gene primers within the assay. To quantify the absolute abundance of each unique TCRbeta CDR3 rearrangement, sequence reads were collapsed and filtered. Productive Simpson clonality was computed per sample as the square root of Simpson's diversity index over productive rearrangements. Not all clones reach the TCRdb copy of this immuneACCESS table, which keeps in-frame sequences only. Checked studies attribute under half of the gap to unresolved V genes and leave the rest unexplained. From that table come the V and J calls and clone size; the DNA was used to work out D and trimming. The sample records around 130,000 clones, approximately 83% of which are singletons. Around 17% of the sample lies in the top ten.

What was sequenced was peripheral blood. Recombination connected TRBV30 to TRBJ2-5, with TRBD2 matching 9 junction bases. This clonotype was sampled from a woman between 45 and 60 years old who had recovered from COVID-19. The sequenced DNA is TGTGCCTGGAGTGATAGCGGGAGTGAGACCCAGTACTTC. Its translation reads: CAWSDSGSETQYF.